This record covers a single TCR beta chain. Its antigen is undetermined. The assay was immunoSEQ multiplex PCR, and TCRdb's table has in-frame clones only and misses some. This table has 200,000 to 300,000 clones, more than 75% appearing once. The source of the sample is a study of Ad26.COV2.S vaccination and SARS-CoV-2 variants. Study observations and caveats: Substantial response breadth was reportedly seen for spike-specific CD8+ and CD4+ T cells after vaccination. Vaccinated individuals (as opposed to placebo recipients) had higher spike-specific TCR breadth. Measurements of TCR breadth and depth may have given underestimates of the total T cell responses.

Treatment reported: 15 to 20 received Ad26.COV2.S at low or high dose, single or two shots; roughly five received placebo; per-sample allocation not given. Samples came from day 63 after the first vaccine or placebo injection. Ad26.COV2.S expressed prefusion-stabilized spike from the original Wuhan strain. The V and J ends lost 6 bases and 8 bases respectively, with 14 bases between them. CDR1 and CDR2 from the germline V gene are LNHDA and SQIVND (reference sequence). This CDR3 comprises 13 residues. The sequence derives from a person between 18 and 59 years old who received the Ad26.COV2.S COVID-19 vaccine or a placebo. This sequence joins TRBV19 and TRBJ2-1; possibly TRBD1 for D (5 bases). Sequenced here: peripheral blood, sampled in a trial of Ad26.COV2.S vaccine versus placebo. Here the CDR3 DNA reads TGTGCCAGTAGGCTCCAGGGTAGGCATGAGCAGTTCTTC. Its protein product is CASRLQGRHEQFF.